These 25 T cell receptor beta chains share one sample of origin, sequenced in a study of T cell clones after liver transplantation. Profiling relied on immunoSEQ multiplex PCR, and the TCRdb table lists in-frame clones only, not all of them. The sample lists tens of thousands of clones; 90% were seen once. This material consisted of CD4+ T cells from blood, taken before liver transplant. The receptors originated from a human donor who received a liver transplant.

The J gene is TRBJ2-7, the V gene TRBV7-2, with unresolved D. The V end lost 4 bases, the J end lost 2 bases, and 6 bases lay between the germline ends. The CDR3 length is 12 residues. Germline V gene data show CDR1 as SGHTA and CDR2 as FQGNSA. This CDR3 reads CASSSATYEQYF. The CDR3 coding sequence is TGTGCCAGCAGCTCCGCGACCTACGAGCAGTACTTC.

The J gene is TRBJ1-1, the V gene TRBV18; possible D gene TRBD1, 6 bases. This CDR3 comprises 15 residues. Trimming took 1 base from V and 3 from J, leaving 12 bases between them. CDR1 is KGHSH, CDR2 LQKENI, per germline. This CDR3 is CASSPLPGADTEAFF. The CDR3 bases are TGTGCCAGCTCACCACTTCCGGGGGCGGACACTGAAGCTTTCTTT.

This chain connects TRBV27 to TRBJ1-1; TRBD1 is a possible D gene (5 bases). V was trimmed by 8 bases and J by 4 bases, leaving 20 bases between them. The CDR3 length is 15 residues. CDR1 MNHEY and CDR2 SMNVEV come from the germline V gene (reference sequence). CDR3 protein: CASRLGPGVGTEAFF. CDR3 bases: TGTGCCAGCCGCCTGGGACCGGGGGTGGGCACTGAAGCTTTCTTT.

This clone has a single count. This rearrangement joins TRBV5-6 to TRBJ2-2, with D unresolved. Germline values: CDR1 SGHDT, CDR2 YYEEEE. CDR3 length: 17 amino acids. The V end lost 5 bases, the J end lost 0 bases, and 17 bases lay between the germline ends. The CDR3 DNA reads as TGTGCCAGCAGGAATTTTAAGAAACCCGCGAACACCGGGGAGCTGTTTTTT. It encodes CASRNFKKPANTGELFF.

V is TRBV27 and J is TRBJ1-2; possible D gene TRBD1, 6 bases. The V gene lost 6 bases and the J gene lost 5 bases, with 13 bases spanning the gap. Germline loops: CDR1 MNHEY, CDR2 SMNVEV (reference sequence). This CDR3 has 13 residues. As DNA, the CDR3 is TGTGCCAGCAGGCCACAGGGAGAGTATGGCTACACCTTC. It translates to CASRPQGEYGYTF.

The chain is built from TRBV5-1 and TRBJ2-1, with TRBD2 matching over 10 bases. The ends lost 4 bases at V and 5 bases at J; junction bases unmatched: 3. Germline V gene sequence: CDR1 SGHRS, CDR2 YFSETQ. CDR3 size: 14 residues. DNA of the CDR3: TGCGCCAGCAGCGTCACTAGCGGGAACAATGAGCAGTTCTTC. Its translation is CASSVTSGNNEQFF. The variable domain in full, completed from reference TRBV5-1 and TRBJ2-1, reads KAGVTQTPRYLIKTRGQQVTLSCSPISGHRSVSWYQQTPGQGLQFLFEYFSETQRNKGNFPGRFSGRQFSNSRSEMNVSTLELGDSALYLCASSVTSGNNEQFFGPGTRLTVL.

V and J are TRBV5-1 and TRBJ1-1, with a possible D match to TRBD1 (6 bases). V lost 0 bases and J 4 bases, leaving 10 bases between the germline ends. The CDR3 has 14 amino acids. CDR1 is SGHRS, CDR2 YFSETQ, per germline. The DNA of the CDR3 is TGCGCCAGCAGCTTGGGGGGGCTTGGCACTGAAGCTTTCTTT. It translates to CASSLGGLGTEAFF.

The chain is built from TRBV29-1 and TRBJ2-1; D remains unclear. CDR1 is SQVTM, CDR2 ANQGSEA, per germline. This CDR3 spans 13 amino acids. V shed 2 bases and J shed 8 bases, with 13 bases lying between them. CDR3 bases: TGCAGCGTTGAACCCCTTATGGCAGATGAGCAGTTCTTC. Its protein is CSVEPLMADEQFF.

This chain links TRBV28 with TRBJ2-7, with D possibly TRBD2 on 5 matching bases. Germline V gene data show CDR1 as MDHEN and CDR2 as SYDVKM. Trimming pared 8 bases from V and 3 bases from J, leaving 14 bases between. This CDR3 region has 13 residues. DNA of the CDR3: TGTGCCAGCTCACGGGGATCTAGCTACGAGCAGTACTTC. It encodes CASSRGSSYEQYF.

The CDR3 protein is CASSEVGAVQETQYF. The CDR3 DNA reads as TGTGCCAGCAGTGAAGTAGGGGCAGTACAAGAGACCCAGTACTTC. The V and J genes are TRBV2 and TRBJ2-5; tentatively, D is TRBD1 (5 bases). V was trimmed by 1 base and J by 2 bases, leaving 11 bases between them. Germline V gene data show CDR1 as SNHLY and CDR2 as FYNNEI. The CDR3 length is 15 residues.

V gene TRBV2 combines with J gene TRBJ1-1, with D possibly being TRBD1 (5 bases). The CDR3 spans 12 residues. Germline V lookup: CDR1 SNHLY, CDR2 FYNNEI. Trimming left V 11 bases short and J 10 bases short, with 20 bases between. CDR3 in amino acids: CALTGDPKGAFF. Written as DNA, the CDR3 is TGTGCCTTGACGGGGGACCCCAAGGGAGCTTTCTTT.

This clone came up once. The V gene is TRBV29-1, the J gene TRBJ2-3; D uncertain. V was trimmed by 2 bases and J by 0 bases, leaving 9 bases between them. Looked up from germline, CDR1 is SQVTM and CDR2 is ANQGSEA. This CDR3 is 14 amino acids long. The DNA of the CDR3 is TGCAGCGTTGAATCAGCTGGAAGCACAGATACGCAGTATTTT. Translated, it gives CSVESAGSTDTQYF.

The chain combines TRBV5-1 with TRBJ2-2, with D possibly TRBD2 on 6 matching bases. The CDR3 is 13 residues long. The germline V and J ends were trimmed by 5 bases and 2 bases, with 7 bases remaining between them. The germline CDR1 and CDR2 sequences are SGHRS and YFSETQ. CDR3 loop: CASSSGNTGELFF. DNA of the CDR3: TGCGCCAGCAGTAGCGGAAACACCGGGGAGCTGTTTTTT.

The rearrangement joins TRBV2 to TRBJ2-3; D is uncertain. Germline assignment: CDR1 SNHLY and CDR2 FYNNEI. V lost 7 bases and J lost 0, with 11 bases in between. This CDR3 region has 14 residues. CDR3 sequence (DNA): TGTGCCAGCATAACACTTACTAGCACAGATACGCAGTATTTT. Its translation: CASITLTSTDTQYF.

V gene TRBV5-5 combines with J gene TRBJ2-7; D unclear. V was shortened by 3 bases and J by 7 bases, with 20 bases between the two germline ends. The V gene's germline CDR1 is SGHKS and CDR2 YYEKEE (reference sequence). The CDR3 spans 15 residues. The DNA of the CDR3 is TGTGCCAGCAGCTCCGGCTCGGACGGAGTAAGAGAGCAGTACTTC. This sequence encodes CASSSGSDGVREQYF.

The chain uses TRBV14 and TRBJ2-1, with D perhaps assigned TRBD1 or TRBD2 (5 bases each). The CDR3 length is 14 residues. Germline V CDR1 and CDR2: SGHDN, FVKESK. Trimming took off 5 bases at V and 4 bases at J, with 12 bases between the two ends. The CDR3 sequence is CASSGASRYNEQFF. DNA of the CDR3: TGTGCCAGCAGCGGGGCTAGCAGATACAATGAGCAGTTCTTC. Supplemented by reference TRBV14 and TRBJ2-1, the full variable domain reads EAGVTQFPSHSVIEKGQTVTLRCDPISGHDNLYWYRRVMGKEIKFLLHFVKESKQDESGMPNNRFLAERTGGTYSTLKVQPAELEDSGVYFCASSGASRYNEQFFGPGTRLTVL.

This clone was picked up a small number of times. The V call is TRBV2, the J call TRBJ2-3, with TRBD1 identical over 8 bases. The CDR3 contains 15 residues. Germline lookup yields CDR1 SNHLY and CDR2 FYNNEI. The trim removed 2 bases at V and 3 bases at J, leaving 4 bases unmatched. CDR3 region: CASSEIQGATDTQYF. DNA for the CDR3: TGTGCCAGCAGTGAAATCCAGGGGGCTACAGATACGCAGTATTTT.

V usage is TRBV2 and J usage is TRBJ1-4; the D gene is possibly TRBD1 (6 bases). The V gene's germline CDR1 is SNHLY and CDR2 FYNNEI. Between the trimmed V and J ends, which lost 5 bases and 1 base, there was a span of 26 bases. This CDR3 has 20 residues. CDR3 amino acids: CASSSIPGQRNWGTNEKLFF. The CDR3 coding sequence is TGTGCCAGCAGTTCAATACCGGGACAACGAAATTGGGGAACTAATGAAAAACTGTTTTTT.

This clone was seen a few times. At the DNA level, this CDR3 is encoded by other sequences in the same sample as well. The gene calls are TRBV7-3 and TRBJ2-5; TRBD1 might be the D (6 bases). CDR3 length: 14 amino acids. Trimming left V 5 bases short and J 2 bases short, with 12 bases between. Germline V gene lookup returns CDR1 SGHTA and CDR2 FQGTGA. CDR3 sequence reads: CASSPTGLQETQYF. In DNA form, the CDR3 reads TGTGCCAGCAGCCCGACAGGCCTTCAAGAGACCCAGTACTTC.

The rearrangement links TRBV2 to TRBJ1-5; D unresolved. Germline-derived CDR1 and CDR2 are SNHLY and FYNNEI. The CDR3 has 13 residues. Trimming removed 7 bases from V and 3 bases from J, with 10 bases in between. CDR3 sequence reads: CASKVQINQPQHF. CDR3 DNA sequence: TGTGCCAGCAAGGTGCAGATCAATCAGCCCCAGCATTTT.

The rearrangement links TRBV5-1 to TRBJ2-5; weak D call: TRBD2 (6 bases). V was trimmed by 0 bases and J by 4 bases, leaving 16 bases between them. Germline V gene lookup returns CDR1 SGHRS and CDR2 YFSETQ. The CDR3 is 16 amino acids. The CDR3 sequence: CASSLVRVGGTETQYF. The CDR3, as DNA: TGCGCCAGCAGCTTGGTCAGGGTTGGAGGGACAGAGACCCAGTACTTC.

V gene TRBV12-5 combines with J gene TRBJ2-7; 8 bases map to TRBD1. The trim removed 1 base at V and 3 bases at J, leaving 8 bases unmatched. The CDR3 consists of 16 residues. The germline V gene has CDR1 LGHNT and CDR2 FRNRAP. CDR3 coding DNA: TGTGCTAGTGGTTTGGGGACAGGGACAAGGAACTACGAGCAGTACTTC. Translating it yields CASGLGTGTRNYEQYF.

CDR3 nucleotides: TGCGCCAGCAGCTTTTCCTGGAGGGGAACCTACAATGAGCAGTTCTTC. Translating gives CASSFSWRGTYNEQFF. The V gene is TRBV4-1, the J gene TRBJ2-1; tentatively, D is TRBD2 (6 bases). Looked up from germline, CDR1 is MGHRA and CDR2 is YSYEKL. There are 16 residues in the CDR3. V was pared by 5 bases and J by 2 bases, with 16 bases between.

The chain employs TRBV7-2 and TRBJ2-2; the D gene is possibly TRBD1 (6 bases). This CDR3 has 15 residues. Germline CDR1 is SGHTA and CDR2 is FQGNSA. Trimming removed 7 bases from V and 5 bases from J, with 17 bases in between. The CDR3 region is CASNLRGRGTGELFF. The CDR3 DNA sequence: TGTGCCAGCAACCTACGAGGCAGGGGTACCGGGGAGCTGTTTTTT.

The CDR3 DNA reads TGTGCCAGCAGCAAAGCGCTTTCTAGCGGCTCCTACGAGCAGTACTTC. Its protein is CASSKALSSGSYEQYF. This sequence joins TRBV21-1 and TRBJ2-7; the D call of TRBD2 is as the table states it, not checked on the DNA. TRBV21-1 is classified as a pseudogene. The CDR3 consists of 16 residues.